This T cell receptor beta chain was observed in a study of T cell responses to AZD1222 COVID-19 vaccine. Libraries were prepared by immunoSEQ multiplex PCR; TCRdb keeps only in-frame clonotypes and omits some of them. The repertoire holds around 70,000 clones, with about three quarters as singletons. The source material was peripheral blood, sampled on day 0 of AZD1222 vaccination. This sequence originates from an adult in good health.

The CDR3 sequence: CASSLWVAGELFF. CDR3 bases: TGTGCCAGCAGTTTATGGGTGGCCGGGGAGCTGTTTTTT. The chain couples TRBV12-3 or TRBV12-4 to TRBJ2-2; D gene uncertain. The CDR3 length is 13 residues. Deletions cut 2 bases from V and 6 bases from J, with 7 bases between.